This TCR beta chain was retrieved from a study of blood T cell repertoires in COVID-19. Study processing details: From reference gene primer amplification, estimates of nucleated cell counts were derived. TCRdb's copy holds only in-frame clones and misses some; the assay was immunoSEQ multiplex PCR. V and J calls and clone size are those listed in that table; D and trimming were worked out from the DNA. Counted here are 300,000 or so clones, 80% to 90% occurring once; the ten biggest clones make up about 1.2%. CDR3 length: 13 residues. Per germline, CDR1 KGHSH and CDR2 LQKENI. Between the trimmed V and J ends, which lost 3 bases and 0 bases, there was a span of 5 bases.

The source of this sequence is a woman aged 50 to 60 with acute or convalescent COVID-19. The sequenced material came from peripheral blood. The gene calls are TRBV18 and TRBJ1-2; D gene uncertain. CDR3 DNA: TGTGCCAGCTCACCTGACACTAACTATGGCTACACCTTC. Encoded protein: CASSPDTNYGYTF.